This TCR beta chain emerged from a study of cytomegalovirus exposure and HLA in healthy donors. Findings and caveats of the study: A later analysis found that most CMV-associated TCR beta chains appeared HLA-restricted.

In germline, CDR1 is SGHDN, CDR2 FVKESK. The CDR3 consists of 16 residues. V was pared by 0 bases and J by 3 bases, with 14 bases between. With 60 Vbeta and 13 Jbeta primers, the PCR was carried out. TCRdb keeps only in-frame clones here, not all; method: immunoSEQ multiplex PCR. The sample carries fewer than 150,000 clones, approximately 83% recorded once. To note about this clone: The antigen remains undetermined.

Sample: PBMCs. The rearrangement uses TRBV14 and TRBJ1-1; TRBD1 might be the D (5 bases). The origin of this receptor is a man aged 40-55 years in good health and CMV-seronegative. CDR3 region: CASSQDIGLGDTEAFF. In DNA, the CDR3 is TGTGCCAGCAGCCAAGATATCGGGCTAGGGGACACTGAAGCTTTCTTT.